The 7 T cell receptor beta chains below come from one sample, sequenced in a study of blood T cell repertoires in COVID-19. Clones were sequenced by immunoSEQ multiplex PCR, and TCRdb holds only the in-frame ones, with some missing. The sample carries 310,000 or so clones, roughly 90% recorded once. Specimen: PBMCs or T cells enriched from blood (not recorded which). The receptors originated from a woman aged 18-29 years who had recovered from COVID-19.

The CDR3 region is CASSPRGGTEAFF. Here the CDR3 DNA reads TGTGCCAGCAGCCCGAGGGGGGGGACTGAAGCTTTCTTT. The J gene is TRBJ1-1, the V gene TRBV14; possible D gene TRBD1, 6 bases. From germline, CDR1 is SGHDN and CDR2 FVKESK. There are 13 residues in the CDR3. Trimming removed 4 bases from V and 5 bases from J, with 11 bases in between.

The chain carries TRBV3-1 (or the pseudogene TRBV3-2) and TRBJ1-2; D is undetermined. The CDR3 totals 13 residues. CDR1 is LGHDT and CDR2 is YNNKEL in the germline V gene (reference sequence). V was clipped by 3 bases and J by 5 bases, with 10 bases between them. CDR3 coding DNA: TGTGCCAGCAGCCAGACCGGGAGATATGGCTACACCTTC. Protein product: CASSQTGRYGYTF.

The rearrangement joins TRBV11-2 to TRBJ1-1; D unclear. V was pared by 1 base and J by 5 bases, with 14 bases between. CDR3 length: 15 residues. The V gene's germline CDR1 is SGHAT and CDR2 FQNNGV. This CDR3 is CASSLVLGGITEAFF. The CDR3 nucleotides read TGTGCCAGCAGCTTAGTGCTGGGAGGGATTACTGAAGCTTTCTTT.

The chain carries TRBV28 and TRBJ1-2, with D possibly being TRBD1 (5 bases). CDR3 length equals 12 residues. The ends were cut back, 5 bases at V and 10 bases at J, with 14 bases in the middle. Germline-derived CDR1 and CDR2 are MDHEN and SYDVKM. The CDR3 loop is CASSGLGGVYTF. CDR3 in DNA: TGTGCCAGCAGTGGTCTTGGGGGGGTCTACACCTTC.

The chain joins TRBV19 to TRBJ2-3; tentative D call: TRBD2 (5 bases). The CDR3 runs 14 residues. V dropped 2 bases and J dropped 3 bases, with 9 bases sitting between them. The V gene's germline CDR1 is LNHDA and CDR2 SQIVND (reference sequence). For the CDR3, the DNA is TGTGCCAGTAGTATACAGAGGGCGACAGATACGCAGTATTTT. Its protein is CASSIQRATDTQYF.

V usage is TRBV11-2 and J usage is TRBJ2-7, with D possibly TRBD1 on 5 matching bases. There are 14 residues in the CDR3. CDR1 is SGHAT and CDR2 is FQNNGV in the germline V gene. Trimming took 5 bases from V and 2 from J, leaving 13 bases between them. This chain's CDR3 is CASSPSTGPYEQYF. The DNA for the CDR3 is TGTGCCAGCAGCCCATCCACAGGCCCCTACGAGCAGTACTTC. Looking up the rest from reference TRBV11-2 and TRBJ2-7 gives the full variable domain: EAGVAQSPRYKIIEKRQSVAFWCNPISGHATLYWYQQILGQGPKLLIQFQNNGVVDDSQLPKDRFSAERLKGVDSTLKIQPAKLEDSAVYLCASSPSTGPYEQYFGPGTRLTVT.

The rearrangement uses TRBV13 and TRBJ1-6; tentative D call: TRBD1 (6 bases). Germline CDR1 reads PRHDT; CDR2 reads FYEKMQ (reference sequence). Trimming took 0 bases from V and 7 from J, leaving 7 bases between them. The CDR3 extends over 14 amino acids. The CDR3 sequence: CASSLGQGNSPLHF. CDR3 bases: TGTGCCAGCAGCTTAGGACAGGGAAATTCACCCCTCCACTTT.